This T cell receptor beta chain was recorded in a study of T cells in Graves' hyperthyroidism and ophthalmopathy. Points on this clonotype: Its antigen is as yet unknown.

Study-wide results and caveats: Within blood appeared most thyroid clonotypes that had expanded above 0.001.

RNA transcripts yielded amplified TCR beta CDR3 regions. The HTBI primer set was used in a first-round RT-PCR of the TCR CDR3. One entry per CDR3 protein, called by TCRdb with MiXCR from the multiplex PCR reads. The profile shows about 360,000 distinct CDR3 sequences, over 10% of them singletons. Calling Graves' hyperthyroidism stable meant ophthalmopathy did not progress within 18 months. These patients, aged 18 to 65, had recently diagnosed hyperthyroidism lasting under 2 months. Looked up from germline, CDR1 is LNHDA and CDR2 is SQIVND (reference sequence). Trimming removed 3 bases from V and 4 bases from J; junction bases left unmatched: 12. The CDR3 runs 17 residues.

The origin of this receptor is a woman aged 18-35 years with Graves' hyperthyroidism. Input material: blood. J is TRBJ2-3 and V is TRBV19; 8 nucleotides agree with TRBD2. The CDR3 reads CASSISLGGRRADTQYF. The CDR3 coding sequence is TGTGCCAGTAGTATCTCCCTCGGCGGGAGGAGGGCAGATACGCAGTATTTT.